These T cell receptor beta chains were read from a single sample in a study of T cell repertoires in cytomegalovirus infection. Their antigens are not known. From the reads, TCRdb called clonotypes with MiXCR, one entry per CDR3 protein. The sample yields about 830,000 distinct CDR3 sequences, roughly 33% seen once. The sample here was cultured CD8+ T cells from PBMCs, taken from culture after CMV antigen stimulation. The source is a human donor in good health (CMV status not recorded). Some clones in this sample may be carry-over from other donors' samples. CDR3s include the opening cysteine and the closing phenylalanine or tryptophan. D genes are given only for firm matches. For some rows the clone size is stated as once, few or many, or as a class when expanded; others skip it.

clone size	D gene	V gene	J gene	CDR3 DNA	CDR3 protein
NA	NA	TRBV19	TRBJ2-3	TGTGCCAGTACCTATACCGGGACCAGCACAGATACGCAGTATTTT	CASTYTGTSTDTQYF
NA	TRBD1	TRBV6-2/TRBV6-3	TRBJ1-1	TGTGCCAGCAGTTTCCTACCGGGACAGACGATGGAAGCTTTCTTT	CASSFLPGQTMEAFF
NA	NA	TRBV19	TRBJ2-7	TGTGCCAGTAGGCGCCGGGACAACTCCTACGAGCAGTACTTC	CASRRRDNSYEQYF
once	NA	TRBV9	TRBJ1-3	TGTGCCAGCAGCGACCGCGTACAGGGTATCTCTGGAAACACCATATATTTT	CASSDRVQGISGNTIYF
few	NA	TRBV6-6	TRBJ2-2	TGTGCCAGCAGCCAGCACGTCCTAGGAACGGCCGGGGAGCTGTTTTTT	CASSQHVLGTAGELFF
NA	TRBD2	TRBV7-6	TRBJ2-3	TGTGCCAGCACCTCCTTAGCGGGGGTAAACACAGATACGCAGTATTTT	CASTSLAGVNTDTQYF
NA	TRBD2	TRBV7-2	TRBJ2-5	TGTGCCAGCAGCTTAGGTAGCGGGGGGCCCTCAGAGACCCAGTACTTC	CASSLGSGGPSETQYF
once	NA	TRBV12-3/TRBV12-4	TRBJ1-1	TGTGCCAGCAGTGACTGGAGAACTGAAGCTTTCTTT	CASSDWRTEAFF
few	NA	TRBV6-1	TRBJ2-4	TGTGCCAGCAGTGAACCACAGGGCGGAAAGGCCAAAAACATTCAGTACTTC	CASSEPQGGKAKNIQYF
few	NA	TRBV27	TRBJ2-2	TGTGCCAGCAGACAGGGTTTGGGCACCGGGGAGCTGTTTTTT	CASRQGLGTGELFF
NA	NA	TRBV6-1	TRBJ2-3	TGTGCCAGCAGTCCTACTTGGGGGGCGACAGATACGCAGTATTTT	CASSPTWGATDTQYF
NA	NA	TRBV20-1	TRBJ2-1	TGCAGTGCTAGAGATCCGGTCGGGGGGCTCACCACCGAGCAGTTCTTC	CSARDPVGGLTTEQFF
few	TRBD1	TRBV7-9	TRBJ1-6	TGTGCCAGCAGACCAGCGACAGGGGCAATCTCCTATAATTCACCCCTCCACTTT	CASRPATGAISYNSPLHF
many	NA	TRBV7-8	TRBJ2-1	TGTGCCAGCAGCTTAGAGGGGACACCCTACAATGAGCAGTTCTTC	CASSLEGTPYNEQFF
NA	NA	TRBV15	TRBJ2-2	TGTGCCACCAGCAGAGATCGAAGTCTGACCGGGGAGCTGTTTTTT	CATSRDRSLTGELFF
NA	TRBD1	TRBV28	TRBJ2-7	TGTGCCAGCAGTTCCATCTCCGGGACAGGGGCGTTCCCCTACGAGCAGTACTTC	CASSSISGTGAFPYEQYF
few	TRBD1	TRBV5-1	TRBJ2-7	TGCGCCAGCATCCACTTTCAGGGACAGGGGGCCTCCGGGACTCTCGGACCCTACGAGCAGTACTTC	CASIHFQGQGASGTLGPYEQYF
few	NA	TRBV6-1	TRBJ2-2	TGTGCCAGCAGTGAATTGAGGGAAATAAACACCGGGGAGCTGTTTTTT	CASSELREINTGELFF
NA	NA	TRBV6-5	TRBJ2-5	TGTGCCAGCAGTTACTCGATATCTCGCAAAGAGACCCAGTACTTC	CASSYSISRKETQYF
NA	NA	TRBV6-5	TRBJ2-3	TGTGCCAGCAGGCTAACCTCCGGACTAACCACAGATACGCAGTATTTT	CASRLTSGLTTDTQYF
few	TRBD1	TRBV12-3/TRBV12-4	TRBJ1-2	TGTGCCAGCAGTCCCCTGGCGGCAGGGGGAGACTATGGCTACACCTTC	CASSPLAAGGDYGYTF
NA	TRBD1	TRBV10-1	TRBJ1-2	TGCGCCAGCAGTGAGTTCCGGACAGGGGGAGGCTACACCTTC	CASSEFRTGGGYTF
NA	NA	TRBV19	TRBJ2-5	TGTGCCAGTAGCCGTACGGGGGCCTTACAAGAGACCCAGTACTTC	CASSRTGALQETQYF
NA	NA	TRBV10-3	TRBJ1-1	TGTGCCATCAGTGAGTCCCATGGGATGAACACTGAAGCTTTCTTT	CAISESHGMNTEAFF
few	TRBD1	TRBV20-1	TRBJ1-2	TGCAGTGCCCGGACAGGGGGAGGTGGCTACACCTTC	CSARTGGGGYTF
many	NA	TRBV7-2	TRBJ1-3	TGTGCCAGCAGCTTTAACAGCCGCCTGGGAGGAGGAAACACCATATATTTT	CASSFNSRLGGGNTIYF
once	NA	TRBV7-9	TRBJ2-3	TGTGCCAGCAGCCCCCCCCCGGGATTAGGCGATACGCAGTATTTT	CASSPPPGLGDTQYF
NA	NA	TRBV6-5	TRBJ2-3	TGTGCCAGCACCGGACCGGGAGATACGAAGTATTTT	CASTGPGDTKYF
NA	NA	TRBV5-6	TRBJ2-5	TGTGCCAGCAGCTTGGGATGGGGGGCGAGAGAGACCCAGTACTTC	CASSLGWGARETQYF
many	NA	TRBV6-1	TRBJ2-3	TGTGCCAGCAGTGAAATGGGGTATGCGACAGATACGCAGTATTTT	CASSEMGYATDTQYF
many	NA	TRBV7-9	TRBJ1-6	TGTGCCAGCAGCCCTCCGGGGGACGGGAGCTCCTATAATTCACCCCTCCACTTT	CASSPPGDGSSYNSPLHF
few	TRBD2	TRBV19	TRBJ2-2	TGTGCCAGTACCCACGGGGGGGGCACCGGGGAGCTGTTTTTT	CASTHGGGTGELFF
NA	TRBD2	TRBV6-5	TRBJ2-3	TGTGCCAGCAGTTACTCGTTAGCGGGGGCCCAAGATACGCAGTATTTT	CASSYSLAGAQDTQYF
few	TRBD1	TRBV29-1	TRBJ2-2	TGCAGTATAGAACTATCGACAGGGCGGACCGGGGAGCTGTTTTTT	CSIELSTGRTGELFF
many	NA	TRBV6-1	TRBJ1-1	TGTGCCAGCACCCCTGCGGGGAAGAGGAACACTGAAGCTTTCTTT	CASTPAGKRNTEAFF
once	NA	TRBV12-3/TRBV12-4	TRBJ1-2	TGTGCCAGCAGATCCCTAAGTATGGGCGATGGCTACACCTTC	CASRSLSMGDGYTF
NA	NA	TRBV7-3	TRBJ2-3	TGTGCCAGCAGCTTAATGTCGGGGAGTAAAGATACGCAGTATTTT	CASSLMSGSKDTQYF
NA	NA	TRBV19	TRBJ1-5	TGTGCCAGTAGTCTAGCCGGGACGGAGCCTCCCAATCAGCCCCAGCATTTT	CASSLAGTEPPNQPQHF
NA	TRBD2	TRBV12-3/TRBV12-4	TRBJ2-1	TGTGCCAACAGACCTAGCGGGGGGGCCCTCAATGAGCAGTTCTTC	CANRPSGGALNEQFF
many	NA	TRBV7-2	TRBJ1-5	TGTGCCAGCAGTTCTTATAGCAATCAGCCCCAGCATTTT	CASSSYSNQPQHF
many	TRBD1	TRBV19	TRBJ1-2	TGTGCCAGTAGTCCACAGGGGGACTATGGCTACACCTTC	CASSPQGDYGYTF
NA	TRBD1	TRBV10-2	TRBJ1-5	TGCGCCAGCAGTGACGGAGGGACAGGGTTCAATCAGCCCCAGCATTTT	CASSDGGTGFNQPQHF
NA	NA	TRBV25-1	TRBJ1-2	TGTGCCAGCAGAAACAGCGGGGGCTACACCTTC	CASRNSGGYTF
many	NA	TRBV7-2	TRBJ1-6	TGTGCCAGCAGCTTAGCAACACCGGGCTTGTTCCACTTT	CASSLATPGLFHF
medium-sized	TRBD2	TRBV2	TRBJ2-3	TGTGCCAGCAGGCGAGCGGGGGGGCCCACAGATACGCAGTATTTT	CASRRAGGPTDTQYF
NA	NA	TRBV2	TRBJ2-1	TGTGCCAGCAGTGACGGTCGGGGGCAGTTCTTC	CASSDGRGQFF
NA	NA	TRBV27	TRBJ1-1	TGTGCCAGCAGTTTGAGTGGCTCGTTGAACACTGAAGCTTTCTTT	CASSLSGSLNTEAFF